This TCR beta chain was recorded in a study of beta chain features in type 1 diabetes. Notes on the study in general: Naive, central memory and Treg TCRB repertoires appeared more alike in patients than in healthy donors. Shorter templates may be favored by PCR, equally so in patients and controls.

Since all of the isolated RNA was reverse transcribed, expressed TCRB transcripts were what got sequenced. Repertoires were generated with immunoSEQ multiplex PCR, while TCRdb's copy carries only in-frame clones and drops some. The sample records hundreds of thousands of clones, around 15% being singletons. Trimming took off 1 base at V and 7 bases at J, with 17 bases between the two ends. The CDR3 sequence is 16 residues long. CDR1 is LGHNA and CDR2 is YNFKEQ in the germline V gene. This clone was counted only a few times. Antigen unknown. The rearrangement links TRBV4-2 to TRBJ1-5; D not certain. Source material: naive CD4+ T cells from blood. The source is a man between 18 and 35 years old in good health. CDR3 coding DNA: TGTGCCAGCAGCCAAGTGGCCGGAGGGCCGGGGCAGCCCCAGCATTTT. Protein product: CASSQVAGGPGQPQHF.